The text below deals with one TCR beta chain. At least ten counts were recorded for this clonotype. Its antigen is currently not known. No qualities accompany the bases; no much larger clone lies one base away. What the treatment or condition label conveys for this sample: allogeneic hematopoietic cell transplantation with graft depleted of TCRalphabeta T cells and CD19 B cells. The children who served as transplant recipients had been given grafts of TCRalphabeta/CD19-depleted allogeneic hematopoietic cells. Libraries were prepared through PCR. The sequencer was an Illumina HiSeq 2500. TCR library preparation used molecular barcoding, with unique molecular identifiers applied to normalize quantification of the TCRbeta repertoire. The public reads were run again by TCRdb, first through fastp at Q25 and then through MiXCR, and only productive beta chains were kept. Each CDR3 protein appears once, grouped with its most common genes and DNA. The sample data list about 27,000 distinct CDR3 sequences, and 6.3% of these were observed just once. Approximately 7% of the sample is taken by the ten largest.

The V end gives up 5 bases and the J end 4 bases, leaving 3 bases in the junction not matched to a gene. The CDR3 sequence holds 13 residues, the cysteine and phenylalanine included. Just the 39-base CDR3 DNA is kept, in frame starting at base 1. The germline V gene (reference sequence) specifies MNHEY as CDR1 and SMNVEV as CDR2. The data derive from a study of T-cell reconstitution after alpha-beta-depleted transplantation in children listed by TCRdb under 2016. The study in broad terms: Using TCR repertoire profiling, the study quantitatively followed how T-cell immune reconstitution unfolded in children after TCRalphabeta/CD19-depleted allogeneic hematopoietic cell transplantation.

Paper-wide results and their limitations: About two months after transplant, the apparently early recovery of alphabetaT-cell counts reportedly depended on just several hundred clones that had expanded rapidly and came from non-depleted graft cells. Over subsequent months, a decline in hyperexpanded clone frequencies was noted, and after one year, T-cell counts and TCRbeta diversity were mostly ascribed to newly produced T cells. The high TCRbeta diversity at day 60 in some patients was ascribed to recipient T cells and intrathymic progenitors that had survived conditioning.

The receptor's source is a male patient younger than 18 who had a stem cell transplant for acute myeloid leukemia, so the T cells may come from the graft donor. This specimen was PBMCs, mostly from graft donor cells, taken 180 days after TCRalphabeta/CD19-depleted stem cell transplant. The chain couples TRBV27 to TRBJ1-1, with TRBD1 identical over 8 junction bases. The CDR3: CASSLDRGTEAFF. The DNA sequence is as follows: TGTGCCAGCAGTCTCGACAGGGGCACTGAAGCTTTCTTT.